Listed below are T cell receptor beta chains from one sample, sequenced in a study of long-term antiretroviral therapy in people with HIV. The table came from immunoSEQ multiplex PCR; TCRdb's copy has only in-frame clones and leaves some out. The sample lists about 34,000 clones, 94% seen once, with roughly 4% in the top ten. This specimen was unsorted PBMCs, taken just over 5 years after starting antiretroviral therapy. These TCRs come from a woman aged 45-65 years with HIV. The CDR3 runs from the conserved cysteine through the conserved F or W. D genes are given only for firm matches. Rows may omit the clone size; those that give it use once, few, many or a size class.

j_call v_call clone_size d_call cdr3_nt cdr3_aa
TRBJ2-6 TRBV30 NA NA TGTGCCTGGAGGACGGGGTACTCTGGGGCCAACGTCCTGACTTTC CAWRTGYSGANVLTF
TRBJ2-7 TRBV5-4 NA NA TGTGCCAGCAGCCCCGGACAGAACGACTTCTACGAGCAGTACTTC CASSPGQNDFYEQYF
TRBJ2-5 TRBV6-5 NA NA TGTGCCAGCAGAGGACAGCGCCAAGAGACCCAGTACTTC CASRGQRQETQYF
TRBJ2-3 TRBV13 NA TRBD2 TGTGCCAGCAGCTCAGGCCATCAGCGGGGGCGCACAGATACGCAGTATTTT CASSSGHQRGRTDTQYF
TRBJ2-5 TRBV5-5 NA NA TGTGCCAGCAGCTTTAGTAGCCCTAAAGAGACCCAGTACTTC CASSFSSPKETQYF
TRBJ1-5 TRBV25-1 NA TRBD1 TGTGCCAGCAGCGGACAGGGGGAGAGCAATCAGCCCCAGCATTTT CASSGQGESNQPQHF
TRBJ2-7 TRBV9 NA NA TGTGCCAGCAGCGTAGGGGCTACGAGGCAGTACTTC CASSVGATRQYF
TRBJ1-1 TRBV29-1 NA TRBD1 TGCAGCGTTCGGACAGGTAACACTGAAGCTTTCTTT CSVRTGNTEAFF
TRBJ1-1 TRBV5-4 NA NA TGTGCCAGCAGCTATAGGGAGTCCGGGGCAGCTTTCTTT CASSYRESGAAFF
TRBJ1-2 TRBV30 NA NA TGTGCCTGGAGTGTATCAGTCCGGGGCTATGGCTACACCTTC CAWSVSVRGYGYTF
TRBJ2-3 TRBV4-2 NA TRBD2 TGTGCCAGCAGCCCTTTACTAGCGGGGGATGATACGCAGTATTTT CASSPLLAGDDTQYF
TRBJ1-1 TRBV5-4 NA NA TGTGCCAGCAGCGGTTTTGAGGGAGCGAACACTGAAGCTTTCTTT CASSGFEGANTEAFF
TRBJ1-2 TRBV11-2 NA TRBD1 TGTGCCAGCAGCCCGACAGGGGGTAACTATGGCTACACCTTC CASSPTGGNYGYTF
TRBJ1-1 TRBV2 once NA TGTGCCAGCCGACCGAACACTGAAGCTTTCTTT CASRPNTEAFF
TRBJ1-4 TRBV6-1 NA NA TGTGCCAGCAGTGATAACGGACACCTCAATGAAAAACTGTTTTTT CASSDNGHLNEKLFF
TRBJ1-1 TRBV20-1 NA NA TGCAGCTCACCCCCTGCCACTGAAGCTTTCTTT CSSPPATEAFF
TRBJ2-7 TRBV7-3 NA TRBD1 TGTGCCAGCAGCTCGCTAGCCCGGACAGGGCGCGTCCTTCACTACGAGCAGTACTTC CASSSLARTGRVLHYEQYF
TRBJ2-7 TRBV5-8 once TRBD1 TGTGCCAGCACCCCATACAGGGGGCCCAGCGAGCAGTACTTC CASTPYRGPSEQYF
TRBJ1-3 TRBV7-9 NA TRBD1 TGTGCCAGCAGCTCACTGGGGACAGGGGATATGTTATATGGAAACACCATATATTTT CASSSLGTGDMLYGNTIYF
TRBJ1-4 TRBV7-9 few NA TGTGCCAGCAGCTTAGAAGCAGCAACTAATGAAAAACTGTTTTTT CASSLEAATNEKLFF
TRBJ1-4 TRBV6-5 NA NA TGTGCCAGCAGTTACGGGGGAGAAAAACTGTTTTTT CASSYGGEKLFF
TRBJ1-6 TRBV4-2 NA NA TGTGCCAGCAGCCAAGGGGTTTTGCGGAATTCACCCCTCCACTTT CASSQGVLRNSPLHF
TRBJ2-1 TRBV11-2 NA NA TGTGCCAGCAGCTTAGCTAGCTCCTACAATGAGCAGTTCTTC CASSLASSYNEQFF
TRBJ2-5 TRBV15 NA NA TGTGCCACCAGCAGGATGGACCAACTGGGGACCCAGTACTTC CATSRMDQLGTQYF
TRBJ2-5 TRBV11-2 NA TRBD2 TGTGCCAGCAGCTCATTTAGCGGGGGGGAGGGAGAGACCCAGTACTTC CASSSFSGGEGETQYF
TRBJ2-3 TRBV30 NA NA TGTGCCTGGAGTCGAACCGGACTGGGGGCAGATACGCAGTATTTT CAWSRTGLGADTQYF